This TCR beta chain was obtained from a study of blood T cell repertoires in COVID-19. Study-wide context: The United States, Italy and Spain were the sources of the acute and convalescent COVID-19 samples. T cells, B-cell-depleted T cells, or PBMCs provided the cDNA or gDNA that served as material.

Here immunoSEQ multiplex PCR was the method, and the copy in TCRdb shows in-frame clones only, minus some. Of 120,000 to 150,000 clones listed, about three quarters are singletons. V was clipped by 2 bases and J by 4 bases, with 11 bases between them. The germline V gene encodes CDR1 LGHDT and CDR2 YNNKEL (reference sequence). This CDR3 is 14 amino acids long. The sequenced sample was peripheral blood. The receptor's source is an elderly man with acute or convalescent COVID-19. The rearrangement links TRBV3-1 (or the pseudogene TRBV3-2) to TRBJ2-5, with D maybe TRBD1 (7 bases). The CDR3 is CASSQTQGGETQYF. In DNA form, the CDR3 reads TGTGCCAGCAGCCAAACCCAGGGGGGAGAGACCCAGTACTTC.